These 5 T cell receptor beta chains originate from one sample sequenced in a study of blood T cells in healthy people across ages. Using a J-beta primer mix together with a sample-barcoded 5' primer, a second PCR was run for about 6 to 11 cycles. TCRdb re-derived calls from the 5' RACE reads in MiXCR, one entry per CDR3 protein. The table records 1.5 million to 2 million distinct CDR3 sequences, about 31% of them present only once. The specimen was blood. The origin of the receptors is a young woman in good health.

The rearrangement links TRBV2 to TRBJ1-1; D unresolved. The CDR3 contains 15 residues. V gave up 3 bases and J gave up 1 base, with 12 bases separating them. The V gene's germline CDR1 is SNHLY and CDR2 FYNNEI. The CDR3 sequence is CASSEETYSNTEAFF. The CDR3, as DNA: TGTGCCAGCAGTGAGGAAACCTATTCGAACACTGAAGCTTTCTTT.

This chain uses TRBV7-9 with TRBJ2-7, with no clear D. Between the trimmed V and J ends, which lost 1 base and 5 bases, there was a span of 15 bases. The CDR3 sequence is 15 residues long. Germline lookup yields CDR1 SEHNR and CDR2 FQNEAQ (reference sequence). CDR3 amino acids: CASSLVLGSVDEQYF. In DNA, the CDR3 is TGTGCCAGCAGCTTAGTGCTGGGGTCGGTGGACGAGCAGTACTTC.

This chain uses TRBV3-1 with TRBJ2-7; D possibly corresponds to TRBD2 (5 bases). From germline, CDR1 is LGHDT and CDR2 YNNKEL (reference sequence). Between the trimmed V and J ends, which lost 4 bases and 5 bases, there was a span of 15 bases. The CDR3 is 14 residues long. The CDR3 DNA reads TGTGCCAGCAGCCCCCCGTCGGGGTGGAACGAGCAGTACTTC. Encoded protein: CASSPPSGWNEQYF.

This clonotype was observed a few times. The chain uses TRBV7-9 and TRBJ2-4, with 13 bases identical to TRBD2. V shed 5 bases, J shed 2 bases, and the junction held 6 bases outside the gene matches. The CDR3 has 17 amino acids. CDR1 is SEHNR, CDR2 FQNEAQ, per germline (reference sequence). The CDR3 sequence is CASSPPGLAGTKNIQYF. In nucleotides, the CDR3 is TGTGCCAGCAGCCCCCCGGGACTAGCGGGAACCAAAAACATTCAGTACTTC. Drawing the rest from reference TRBV7-9 and TRBJ2-4, the complete variable domain is DTGVSQNPRHKITKRGQNVTFRCDPISEHNRLYWYRQTLGQGPEFLTYFQNEAQLEKSRLLSDRFSAERPKGSFSTLEIQRTEQGDSAMYLCASSPPGLAGTKNIQYFGAGTRLSVL.

Regarding this clonotype: A junction end diverges from the germline sequence, so it may reflect a read error. V and J are TRBV6-2 or TRBV6-3 and TRBJ2-1; 7 bases align to TRBD2. The germline V gene encodes CDR1 MNHEY and CDR2 SVGEGT. This CDR3 spans 16 amino acids. This CDR3 reads CVSSPWGRAGSNEQFF. The DNA of the CDR3 is TGTGTCAGCAGTCCATGGGGGAGGGCCGGTAGCAATGAGCAGTTCTTC.